The rows below give T cell receptor beta chains drawn from one sample of a study of T cell repertoires in cytomegalovirus infection. TCRdb used MiXCR to reprocess the reads, holding one entry per CDR3 protein. The table includes more than 150,000 distinct CDR3 sequences, approximately 20% detected once. Sequenced: PBMCs. These receptors were collected from a human donor in good health (CMV status not recorded). Some clones in this sample may be carry-over from other donors' samples. The CDR3 runs from the conserved cysteine through the conserved F or W. A D gene is named only where the DNA matches it firmly. Clone size is shown for a subset of rows, as once, few, many or a class of expanded clone.

TRBV7-9	.	.	TRBJ2-5	CASSGERQRETQYF	TGTGCCAGCAGCGGGGAGCGACAGCGAGAGACCCAGTACTTC
TRBV19	few	TRBD1	TRBJ1-1	CASSPRTGDVTEAFF	TGTGCCAGTAGTCCGCGGACAGGGGACGTCACTGAAGCTTTCTTT
TRBV6-1	many	.	TRBJ1-5	CASSPRQGLSNQPQHF	TGTGCCAGCAGTCCACGGCAGGGGTTAAGCAATCAGCCCCAGCATTTT
TRBV19	many	TRBD1	TRBJ1-1	CASSMGVDRRTEAFF	TGTGCCAGTAGTATGGGGGTGGACAGGAGAACTGAAGCTTTCTTT
TRBV7-9	few	.	TRBJ1-5	CASSLAGPQPQHF	TGTGCCAGCAGCTTAGCGGGGCCCCAGCCCCAGCATTTT
TRBV18	many	TRBD1	TRBJ1-2	CASSPLTGDDSYGYTF	TGTGCCAGCTCACCGCTTACAGGGGACGATAGCTATGGCTACACCTTC
TRBV11-2	.	TRBD2	TRBJ2-1	CASSPRTSGYNEQFF	TGTGCCAGCAGCCCACGGACTAGCGGGTACAATGAGCAGTTCTTC
TRBV28	few	TRBD1	TRBJ2-7	CASSLSSGQGFF	TGTGCCAGCAGTCTCTCGTCGGGACAGGGATTCTTC
TRBV2	many	TRBD1	TRBJ2-1	CASRGTGVLEQFF	TGTGCCAGCAGGGGTACAGGGGTGCTTGAGCAGTTCTTC
TRBV11-2	.	.	TRBJ1-3	CASRSSFREDSGNTIYF	TGTGCCAGCAGATCATCGTTCCGGGAAGACTCTGGAAACACCATATATTTT
TRBV7-2	.	.	TRBJ1-1	CASSVGLAGNTEAFF	TGTGCCAGCAGCGTGGGGTTGGCGGGCAACACTGAAGCTTTCTTT
TRBV5-5	few	.	TRBJ1-5	CASSFRGASNQPQHF	TGTGCCAGCAGCTTTCGGGGGGCGAGCAATCAGCCCCAGCATTTT
TRBV12-3/TRBV12-4	many	.	TRBJ2-7	CASRQRGGQYF	TGTGCCAGCAGGCAGAGGGGAGGCCAGTACTTC
TRBV12-3/TRBV12-4	many	.	TRBJ1-2	CASSSPGAYGYTF	TGTGCCAGCAGTAGCCCGGGGGCCTATGGCTACACCTTC
TRBV10-3	.	.	TRBJ1-3	CAIRQGDRYSGNTIYF	TGTGCCATCAGACAGGGCGACCGCTACTCTGGAAACACCATATATTTT
TRBV6-2/TRBV6-3	few	TRBD1	TRBJ2-2	CASSWRRDRPNTGELFF	TGTGCCAGCAGTTGGCGACGGGACAGGCCGAACACCGGGGAGCTGTTTTTT
TRBV20-1	.	.	TRBJ2-7	CSASWLNYEQYF	TGCAGTGCTAGTTGGCTGAACTACGAGCAGTACTTC
TRBV14	.	TRBD2	TRBJ2-1	CASSQFLAGGDEQFF	TGTGCCAGCAGCCAATTTCTAGCGGGAGGCGATGAGCAGTTCTTC
TRBV28	few	.	TRBJ1-2	CASTDEFYGYTF	TGTGCCAGCACCGACGAATTTTATGGCTACACCTTC
TRBV5-1	.	TRBD1	TRBJ1-2	CASSLTGDLYGYTF	TGCGCCAGCAGCTTGACAGGGGACCTCTATGGCTACACCTTC
TRBV20-1	few	TRBD2	TRBJ2-2	CSALDPLAGGTGELFF	TGCAGTGCCCTGGACCCACTAGCGGGGGGCACCGGGGAGCTGTTTTTT
TRBV7-2	.	TRBD1	TRBJ1-4	CASSPFQGEHEKLFF	TGTGCCAGCAGCCCATTTCAGGGGGAGCATGAAAAACTGTTTTTT
TRBV7-9	many	.	TRBJ2-7	CASSQGGAPRGDEQYF	TGTGCCAGCAGCCAGGGGGGGGCCCCAAGGGGAGACGAGCAGTACTTC
TRBV2	.	TRBD1	TRBJ1-1	CASRRDREGTEAFF	TGTGCCAGCAGACGAGACAGGGAAGGCACTGAAGCTTTCTTT
TRBV7-2	few	.	TRBJ2-2	CASSLSALGTGELFF	TGTGCCAGCAGCTTGTCGGCCCTGGGCACCGGGGAGCTGTTTTTT
TRBV6-2/TRBV6-3	.	.	TRBJ2-3	CASSYLGLRGTDTQYF	TGTGCCAGCAGTTACCTGGGACTGCGAGGGACAGATACGCAGTATTTT
TRBV6-6	few	.	TRBJ2-7	CASSSTGTYEQYF	TGTGCCAGCAGTTCAACAGGGACCTACGAGCAGTACTTC
TRBV6-1	few	TRBD1	TRBJ2-3	CASTLKGQGGTDTQYF	TGTGCCAGCACCCTGAAGGGACAGGGAGGCACAGATACGCAGTATTTT
TRBV10-3	once	.	TRBJ1-1	CAISENRAGNTEAFF	TGTGCCATCAGTGAGAACAGGGCGGGGAACACTGAAGCTTTCTTT